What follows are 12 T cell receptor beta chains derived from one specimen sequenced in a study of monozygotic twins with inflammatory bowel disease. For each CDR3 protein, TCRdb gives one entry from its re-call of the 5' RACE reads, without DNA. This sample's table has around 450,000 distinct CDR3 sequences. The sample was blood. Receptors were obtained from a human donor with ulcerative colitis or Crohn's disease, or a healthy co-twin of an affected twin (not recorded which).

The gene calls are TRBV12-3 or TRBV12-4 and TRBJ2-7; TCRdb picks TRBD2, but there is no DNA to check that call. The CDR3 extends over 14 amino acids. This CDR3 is CASTPLAGAYEQYF.

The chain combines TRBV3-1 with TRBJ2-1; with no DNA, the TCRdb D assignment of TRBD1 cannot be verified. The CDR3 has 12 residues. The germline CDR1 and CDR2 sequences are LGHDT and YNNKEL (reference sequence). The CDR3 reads CASSLTRGGWFF.

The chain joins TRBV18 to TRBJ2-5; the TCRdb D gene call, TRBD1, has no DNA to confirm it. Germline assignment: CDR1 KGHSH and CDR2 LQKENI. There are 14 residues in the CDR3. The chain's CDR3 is CASSGPGNQETQYF.

CDR3 loop: CASSYGRGANTGELFF. The gene calls are TRBV6-2 or TRBV6-3 and TRBJ2-2; as DNA is missing, the TRBD1 call by TCRdb cannot be tested. This CDR3 has 16 residues. Germline assignment: CDR1 MNHEY and CDR2 SVGEGT.

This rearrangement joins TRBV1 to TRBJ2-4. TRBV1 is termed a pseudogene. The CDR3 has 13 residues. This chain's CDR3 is CTSIWRASNIQYF.

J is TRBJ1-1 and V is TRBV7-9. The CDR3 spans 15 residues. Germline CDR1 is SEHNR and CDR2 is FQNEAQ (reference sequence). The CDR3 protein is CASSLATTMNTEAFF.

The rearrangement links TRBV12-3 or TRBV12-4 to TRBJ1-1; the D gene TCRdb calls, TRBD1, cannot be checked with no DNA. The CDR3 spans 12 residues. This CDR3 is CASSLTGKQAFF.

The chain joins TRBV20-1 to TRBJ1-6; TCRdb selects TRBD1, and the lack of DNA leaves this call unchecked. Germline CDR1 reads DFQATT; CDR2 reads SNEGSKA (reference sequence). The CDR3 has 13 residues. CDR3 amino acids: CSARSDSNSPLHF.

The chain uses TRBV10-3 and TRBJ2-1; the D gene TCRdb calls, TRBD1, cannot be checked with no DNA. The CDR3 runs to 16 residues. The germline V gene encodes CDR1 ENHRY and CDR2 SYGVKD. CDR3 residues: CAISEPTSAAYNEQFF.

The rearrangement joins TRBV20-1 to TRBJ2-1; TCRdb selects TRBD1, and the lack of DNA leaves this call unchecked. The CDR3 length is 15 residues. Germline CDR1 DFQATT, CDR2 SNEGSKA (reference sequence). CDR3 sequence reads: CSARDRGAGYNEQFF.

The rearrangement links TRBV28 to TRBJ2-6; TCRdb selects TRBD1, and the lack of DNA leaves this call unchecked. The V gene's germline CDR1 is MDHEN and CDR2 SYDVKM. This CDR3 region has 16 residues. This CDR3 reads CASSSPGGGGANVLTF.

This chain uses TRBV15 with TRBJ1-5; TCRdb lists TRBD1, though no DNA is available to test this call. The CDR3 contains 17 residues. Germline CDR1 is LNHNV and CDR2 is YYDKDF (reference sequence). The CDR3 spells CATSRDSFRRGGQPQHF.